One and the same sample provided the 11 T cell receptor beta chains below, sequenced in a study of cytomegalovirus exposure and HLA in healthy donors (dated 2017 in TCRdb). Libraries were made using the immunoSEQ multiplex PCR assay. A mixture of 60 forward primers for TCR Vbeta segments and 13 reverse primers for TCR Jbeta segments was used in the multiplex PCR. TCRdb holds this immuneACCESS table with in-frame rearrangements only. Some clones are missing; in checked studies, unresolved V genes explain under half, and the rest has no known cause. Present in this sample are more than 200,000 clones, approximately 81% of which were seen just once. The ten most abundant clones make up 1.3% of the sample. The sample was PBMCs. These receptors were obtained from a human donor in good health.

The chain uses TRBV19 and TRBJ2-7; D is perhaps TRBD1 (6 bases). This CDR3 comprises 15 residues. Germline CDR1 reads LNHDA; CDR2 reads SQIVND (reference sequence). V was shortened by 4 bases and J by 7 bases, with 20 bases between the two germline ends. CDR3 protein: CASSTTGTYTREQYF. The CDR3 region has the DNA TGTGCCAGTAGTACCACCGGGACATACACTAGGGAGCAGTACTTC. The full variable domain, with the rest looked up from reference TRBV19 and TRBJ2-7, is DGGITQSPKYLFRKEGQNVTLSCEQNLNHDAMYWYRQDPGQGLRLIYYSQIVNDFQKGDIAEGYSVSREKKESFPLTVTSAQKNPTAFYLCASSTTGTYTREQYFGPGTRLTVT.

This rearrangement joins TRBV5-6 to TRBJ2-5; D may be TRBD2 (6 bases). This CDR3 is built from 14 residues. V lost 6 bases and J 5 bases, leaving 17 bases between the germline ends. Looked up from germline, CDR1 is SGHDT and CDR2 is YYEEEE. Written as DNA, the CDR3 is TGTGCCAGCAACCAAGGAGGGCCTGGGGAGACCCAGTACTTC. Its translation: CASNQGGPGETQYF.

The table lists this clone with a few counts. The rearrangement uses TRBV29-1 and TRBJ1-1; no clear D. The V gene's germline CDR1 is SQVTM and CDR2 ANQGSEA. Trimming removed 7 bases from V and 0 bases from J, with 9 bases in between. This CDR3 contains 12 residues. The CDR3 protein is CSALTLNTEAFF. CDR3 coding DNA: TGCAGCGCGTTGACACTGAACACTGAAGCTTTCTTT. The full variable domain, rest sourced from reference TRBV29-1 and TRBJ1-1, is SAVISQKPSRDICQRGTSLTIQCQVDSQVTMMFWYRQQPGQSLTLIATANQGSEATYESGFVIDKFPISRPNLTFSTLTVSNMSPEDSSIYLCSALTLNTEAFFGQGTRLTVV.

V usage is TRBV7-3 and J usage is TRBJ2-7; tentatively, D is TRBD2 (6 bases). Trimming took 5 bases from V and 7 from J, leaving 21 bases between them. Germline V gene data show CDR1 as SGHTA and CDR2 as FQGTGA. The CDR3 covers 15 residues. The CDR3 DNA sequence: TGTGCCAGCAGCGAATCTAGCGCCGGTACTGGGGAGCAGTACTTC. It yields the protein CASSESSAGTGEQYF.

The gene calls are TRBV9 and TRBJ1-3; possibly TRBD1 for D (5 bases). In germline, CDR1 is SGDLS, CDR2 YYNGEE. This CDR3 has 17 residues. V lost 1 base and J lost 1, with 15 bases in between. CDR3 nucleotides: TGTGCCAGCAGCGTATCTAAAAACCAGGGATCTGGAAACACCATATATTTT. This translates into CASSVSKNQGSGNTIYF.

The sample holds a few counts of this clone. The CDR3 region has the DNA TGTGCCAGCAGTAGGGACAGGGACGAGCAGTACTTC. Translating it yields CASSRDRDEQYF. This chain connects TRBV6-1 to TRBJ2-7, with 9 bases lining up with TRBD1. The CDR3 totals 12 residues. Germline trimming cut 5 bases from V and 5 bases from J; bases unmatched to any gene: 1. Germline CDR1 MNHNS, CDR2 SASEGT.

The CDR3 DNA reads TGCGCCAGCAGCCAAGATTCTGGGCTAGCGGGAGACGGGGAGCTGTTTTTT. As protein: CASSQDSGLAGDGELFF. V is TRBV4-1 and J is TRBJ2-2, with TRBD2 identical over 10 bases. The CDR3 loop spans 17 amino acids. Trimming removed 0 bases from V and 7 bases from J; junction bases left unmatched: 8. Germline lookup yields CDR1 MGHRA and CDR2 YSYEKL.

The sample holds a few counts of this clone. An end of the junction differs from the germline gene, which may be a read error. J is TRBJ2-3 and V is TRBV29-1; TRBD2 aligns across 14 bases. This CDR3 has 13 amino acids. CDR1 is SQVTM and CDR2 is ANQGSEA in the germline V gene. In nucleotides, the CDR3 is TGCAGCGTTGGGGGACTAGCGGGAGAGGGAGGAAGTTTT. Its protein product is CSVGGLAGEGGSF.

The rearrangement uses TRBV6-5 and TRBJ1-5; 8 bases are a match to TRBD1. Germline V lookup: CDR1 MNHEY, CDR2 SVGAGI. CDR3 length: 15 amino acids. V lost 5 bases and J lost 6; bases outside the gene matches: 9. CDR3 sequence (DNA): TGTGCCAGCAGTGGTGGACAGGGTCTGATTCAGCCCCAGCATTTT. Translated: CASSGGQGLIQPQHF.

This chain links TRBV4-2 with TRBJ2-4; D is uncertain. This CDR3 is 15 amino acids long. Trimming took off 0 bases at V and 0 bases at J, with 6 bases between the two ends. The germline gives CDR1 LGHNA, CDR2 YNFKEQ. The CDR3, as DNA: TGTGCCAGCAGCCAAGATCTAGTAGCCAAAAACATTCAGTACTTC. Its translation: CASSQDLVAKNIQYF.

V gene TRBV4-1 combines with J gene TRBJ2-4, with D possibly being TRBD2 (7 bases). CDR1 and CDR2 from the germline V gene are MGHRA and YSYEKL. The CDR3 extends over 15 amino acids. V was pared by 3 bases and J by 1 base, with 10 bases between. The CDR3 nucleotides read TGCGCCAGCAGCCAGGAGGGGGGGGCCAAAAACATTCAGTACTTC. As protein: CASSQEGGAKNIQYF.